This T cell receptor beta chain was sequenced for a study of cytomegalovirus exposure and HLA in healthy donors. This clone appeared once. The PCR had 60 Vbeta and 13 Jbeta primers. Data came from immunoSEQ multiplex PCR; TCRdb stores just in-frame clones and leaves some out. The table records about 200,000 clones, approximately 80% of them present only once. V lost 3 bases and J lost 7, with 15 bases in between. Germline assignment: CDR1 LNHNV and CDR2 YYDKDF (reference sequence). This CDR3 is built from 14 residues. The sequence was collected from a girl aged 10 to 17 in good health and CMV-seronegative. Sequencing was done on a sample of PBMCs. The V and J genes are TRBV15 and TRBJ1-1; D unclear. This chain's CDR3 is CATSRGQKSLEAFF. The CDR3 bases are TGTGCCACCAGCAGGGGCCAAAAGTCTCTTGAAGCTTTCTTT.